The 6 T cell receptor beta chains below were found in one sample sequenced in a study of cytotoxic CD8 clonotypes in ibrutinib-treated CLL. Sequencing used immunoSEQ multiplex PCR; TCRdb keeps in-frame clones, though not all of them. The table records roughly 150,000 clones, about four fifths of them present only once. The sequencing here drew on PBMCs, taken after 24 months of ibrutinib treatment. The receptors derive from a human donor with chronic lymphocytic leukemia.

The rearrangement links TRBV6-4 to TRBJ2-3; D might be TRBD1 (5 bases). Germline CDR1 is MRHNA and CDR2 is SNTAGT. V dropped 2 bases and J dropped 3 bases, with 9 bases sitting between them. The CDR3 is 14 residues long. The CDR3 here is CASSDRGYTDTQYF. CDR3 nucleotides: TGTGCCAGCAGTGACAGGGGATATACAGATACGCAGTATTTT.

V usage is TRBV11-2 and J usage is TRBJ2-1; TRBD2 matches at 8 bases. The CDR3 totals 15 residues. Germline lookup yields CDR1 SGHAT and CDR2 FQNNGV. Losses at the gene ends were 4 bases for V and 3 bases for J; bases not matched to a gene: 5. DNA of the CDR3: TGTGCCAGCAGCTCCTGGACTAGCAGCTACAATGAGCAGTTCTTC. This encodes CASSSWTSSYNEQFF. Filled out from reference TRBV11-2 and TRBJ2-1, the complete variable domain reads EAGVAQSPRYKIIEKRQSVAFWCNPISGHATLYWYQQILGQGPKLLIQFQNNGVVDDSQLPKDRFSAERLKGVDSTLKIQPAKLEDSAVYLCASSSWTSSYNEQFFGPGTRLTVL.

This chain uses TRBV9 with TRBJ1-1; D ambiguous. Deletions cut 7 bases from V and 6 bases from J, with 22 bases between. The germline gives CDR1 SGDLS, CDR2 YYNGEE. This CDR3 comprises 15 residues. The CDR3 sequence is CASSPTSLTFAEAFF. CDR3 nucleotides: TGTGCCAGCTCCCCGACCTCATTAACGTTTGCTGAAGCTTTCTTT.

This clone turned up a few times. The chain links TRBV4-2 to TRBJ1-2; D uncertain. From germline, CDR1 is LGHNA and CDR2 YNFKEQ. V shed 0 bases and J shed 0 bases, with 5 bases lying between them. This CDR3 is built from 14 residues. For the CDR3, the DNA is TGTGCCAGCAGCCAAGAGTTGGCTAACTATGGCTACACCTTC. Translating gives CASSQELANYGYTF.

The CDR3 sequence is CSAAPTSGSEFF. As DNA, the CDR3 is TGCAGCGCCGCCCCGACTAGCGGGAGTGAGTTCTTC. The rearrangement links TRBV29-1 to TRBJ2-1; TRBD2 matches 12 bases. There are 12 residues in the CDR3. Trimming took 7 bases from V and 14 from J; bases not matched to a gene: 9. Germline V gene sequence: CDR1 SQVTM, CDR2 ANQGSEA.

The rearrangement joins TRBV9 to TRBJ2-1, with 10 bases fitting TRBD1. Germline CDR1 reads SGDLS; CDR2 reads YYNGEE. V lost 3 bases and J lost 6; bases outside the gene matches: 9. This CDR3 has 16 amino acids. The CDR3 spells CASSEGGQGSRNEQFF. The CDR3 bases are TGTGCCAGCAGCGAGGGGGGACAGGGGAGTCGCAATGAGCAGTTCTTC.